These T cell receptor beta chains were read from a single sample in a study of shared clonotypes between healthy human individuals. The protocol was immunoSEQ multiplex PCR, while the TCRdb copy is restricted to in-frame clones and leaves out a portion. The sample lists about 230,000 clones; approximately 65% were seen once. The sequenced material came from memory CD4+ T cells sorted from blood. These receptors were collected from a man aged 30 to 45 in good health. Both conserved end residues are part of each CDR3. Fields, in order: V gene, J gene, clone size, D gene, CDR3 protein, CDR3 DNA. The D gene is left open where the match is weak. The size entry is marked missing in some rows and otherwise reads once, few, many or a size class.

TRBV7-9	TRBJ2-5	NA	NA	CASSLSDRQETQYF	TGTGCCAGCAGCTTATCTGACAGACAAGAGACCCAGTACTTC
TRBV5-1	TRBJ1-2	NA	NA	CASSPNGGGQYYGYTF	TGCGCCAGCAGCCCGAACGGGGGGGGCCAATACTATGGCTACACCTTC
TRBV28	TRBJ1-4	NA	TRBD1	CASSLPSGQGVAKLFF	TGTGCCAGCAGTTTACCATCAGGACAGGGAGTCGCAAAACTGTTTTTT
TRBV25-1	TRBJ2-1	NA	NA	CASSAESSSYNEQFF	TGTGCCAGCAGTGCCGAATCGAGCTCCTACAATGAGCAGTTCTTC
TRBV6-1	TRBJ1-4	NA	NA	CASRRTANEKLFF	TGTGCCAGCAGACGGACAGCTAATGAAAAACTGTTTTTT
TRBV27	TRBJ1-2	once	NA	CASSFWGADYDGYTF	TGTGCCAGCAGTTTTTGGGGGGCAGACTATGATGGCTACACCTTC
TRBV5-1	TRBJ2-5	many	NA	CASSLGQIQETQYF	TGCGCCAGCAGCTTGGGGCAGATTCAAGAGACCCAGTACTTC
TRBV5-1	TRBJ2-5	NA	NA	CASSFYTAQETQYF	TGCGCCAGCAGCTTTTACACAGCCCAAGAGACCCAGTACTTC
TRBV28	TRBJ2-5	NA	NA	CASRLRTRAGTQYF	TGTGCCAGCAGACTTCGCACTCGGGCAGGGACCCAGTACTTC
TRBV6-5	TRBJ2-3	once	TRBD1	CASSGDRADTQYF	TGTGCCAGCAGTGGAGACAGGGCAGATACGCAGTATTTT
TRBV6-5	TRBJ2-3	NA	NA	CASSPSYRSTQYF	TGTGCCAGCAGTCCCTCCTACCGGAGTACGCAGTATTTT
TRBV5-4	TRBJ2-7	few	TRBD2	CASSSPGLEREQYF	TGTGCCAGCAGCTCTCCGGGACTAGAGCGCGAGCAGTACTTC
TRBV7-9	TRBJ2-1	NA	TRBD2	CASSPGNSGTSIIF	TGTGCCAGCAGCCCGGGGAATTCCGGGACTAGCATTATCTTC
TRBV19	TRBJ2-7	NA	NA	CASSIRQSSYEQYF	TGTGCCAGTAGTATTCGGCAGAGTAGCTACGAGCAGTACTTC
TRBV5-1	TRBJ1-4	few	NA	CASSLPQANNEKLFF	TGCGCCAGCAGCTTGCCACAGGCGAATAATGAAAAACTGTTTTTT
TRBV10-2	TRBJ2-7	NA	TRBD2	CASSESPGLAGGPTYEQYF	TGCGCCAGCAGTGAGTCCCCGGGACTAGCGGGAGGGCCGACCTACGAGCAGTACTTC
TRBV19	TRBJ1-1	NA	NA	CASSIRGGEAFF	TGTGCCAGTAGTATACGAGGGGGTGAAGCTTTCTTT
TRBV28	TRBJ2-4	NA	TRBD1	CATTRPGTVKNIQYF	TGTGCCACCACCCGCCCGGGGACAGTCAAAAACATTCAGTACTTC
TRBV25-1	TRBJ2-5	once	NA	CASSERLYQETQYF	TGTGCCAGCAGCGAAAGACTATACCAAGAGACCCAGTACTTC
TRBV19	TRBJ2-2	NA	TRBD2	CASSRTSGSNTGELFF	TGTGCCAGTAGCCGGACTAGCGGATCGAACACCGGGGAGCTGTTTTTT
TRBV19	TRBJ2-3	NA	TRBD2	CASSRTSGLTDTQYF	TGTGCCAGTAGTAGGACTAGCGGACTCACAGATACGCAGTATTTT
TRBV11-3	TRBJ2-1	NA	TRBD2	CASSSGEWGSGVNNEQFF	TGTGCCAGCAGCTCTGGCGAATGGGGTAGCGGGGTAAACAATGAGCAGTTCTTC
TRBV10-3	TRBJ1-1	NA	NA	CAIFDPTIGNTEAFF	TGTGCCATCTTTGATCCTACAATAGGGAACACTGAAGCTTTCTTT
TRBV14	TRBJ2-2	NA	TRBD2	CASSPDLGLAGGSTGELFF	TGTGCCAGCAGCCCTGACTTGGGACTAGCGGGAGGGAGCACCGGGGAGCTGTTTTTT
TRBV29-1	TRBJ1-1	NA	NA	CSAERREAFF	TGCAGCGCTGAGCGCCGGGAGGCTTTCTTT
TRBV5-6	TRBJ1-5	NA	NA	CASSNKDNQPQHF	TGTGCCAGCAGCAACAAGGACAATCAGCCCCAGCATTTT
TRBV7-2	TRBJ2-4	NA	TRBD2	CASSLDSGSDIQYF	TGTGCCAGCAGCTTAGATAGCGGGAGTGACATTCAGTACTTC
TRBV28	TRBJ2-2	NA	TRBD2	CASSPSVAGVHGELFF	TGTGCCAGCAGCCCCAGTGTGGCGGGAGTTCACGGGGAGCTGTTTTTT
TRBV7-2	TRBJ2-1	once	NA	CASSLDRAPYNEQFF	TGTGCCAGCAGCCTAGACCGGGCGCCGTACAATGAGCAGTTCTTC
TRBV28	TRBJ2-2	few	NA	CASSPGISRTGELFF	TGTGCCAGCAGTCCCGGCATCTCCCGAACCGGGGAGCTGTTTTTT
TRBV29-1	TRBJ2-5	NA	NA	CSCRVGETQYF	TGCAGCTGCCGAGTTGGAGAGACCCAGTACTTC